This T cell receptor beta chain was captured in a study of Graves' ophthalmopathy and Graves' hyperthyroidism. Overall study results and limits: Also, most clonotypes expanded in the thyroid above 0.001 frequency appeared in blood. Both a roughly 70% sensitivity and an approximately 76% specificity characterized the model's predictions of ophthalmopathy progression.

Physicians reached a diagnosis by relying on clinical symptoms, serum thyroxine, TRAb, thyroid ultrasound and orbital computed tomography. The PBMC fraction was derived from less than 11 ml of fresh peripheral blood. Amplification targeted the TCR beta CDR3 regions, with RNA transcripts as the source material. RT-PCR was first run with HTBI primers, then multiplex PCR in a second round. TCRdb recomputed calls from the multiplex PCR reads with MiXCR, one row per CDR3 protein. The sample has some 250,000 distinct CDR3 sequences, approximately 42% seen once. The CDR3 extends over 16 amino acids. CDR1 is MNHEY and CDR2 is SVGEGT in the germline V gene. Trimming cost V 2 bases and J 0 bases, with 14 bases left between them. Remarks on this clonotype: The antigen is unknown.

V is TRBV6-2 or TRBV6-3 and J is TRBJ2-7; D remains unclear. This TCR came from an adult man with Graves' ophthalmopathy. The sample consisted of peripheral blood. CDR3 in DNA: TGTGCCAGCAGTTACGCATTGGGCCTTCCCTCCTACGAGCAGTACTTC. Its translation is CASSYALGLPSYEQYF.